The next 21 T cell receptor beta chains were all read from a single sample in a study of shared clonotypes between healthy human individuals. The assay was immunoSEQ multiplex PCR, and TCRdb's table has in-frame clones only and misses some. The data hold 600,000 or so clones, with nearly 98% observed a single time. Selected positively for CCR7 and CD45RO-negative, naive CD8 cells excluded terminally differentiated effector memory CD45RA+ cells. Sequencing input: naive CD8+ T cells sorted from blood. These TCRs come from a man aged 25-40 years in good health.

This rearrangement joins TRBV2 to TRBJ2-1; TRBD1 might be the D (6 bases). The CDR3 is made up of 17 amino acids. CDR1 and CDR2 (germline): SNHLY, FYNNEI. The germline V and J ends were trimmed by 3 bases and 0 bases, with 15 bases remaining between them. CDR3 sequence (DNA): TGTGCCAGCAGTGAGACAGGCGGATACAGCTCCTACAATGAGCAGTTCTTC. Translation gives CASSETGGYSSYNEQFF. Together with reference TRBV2 and TRBJ2-1, the CDR3 gives the full variable domain: EPEVTQTPSHQVTQMGQEVILRCVPISNHLYFYWYRQILGQKVEFLVSFYNNEISEKSEIFDDQFSVERPDGSNFTLKIRSTKLEDSAMYFCASSETGGYSSYNEQFFGPGTRLTVL.

The chain is built from TRBV10-2 and TRBJ2-1; D is perhaps TRBD2 (6 bases). CDR3 length equals 13 residues. V gave up 2 bases and J gave up 14 bases, with 16 bases separating them. Germline CDR1 and CDR2: WSHSY and SAAADI. CDR3: CASSEGPAPGEFF. In DNA, the CDR3 is TGCGCCAGCAGTGAGGGTCCCGCGCCGGGAGAGTTCTTC.

The genes are TRBV16 and TRBJ2-1, with 7 bases matching TRBD2. Per germline, CDR1 KGHSY and CDR2 FQNENV. V trimming: 3 bases; J trimming: 14 bases; junction bases outside the gene matches: 7. The CDR3 extends over 12 amino acids. DNA for the CDR3: TGTGCCAGCAGCCAGAGGGCGGCGGGAGAGTTCTTC. Protein sequence: CASSQRAAGEFF.

V gene TRBV4-1 combines with J gene TRBJ1-4; D possibly corresponds to TRBD1 (5 bases). CDR3 length: 16 residues. V was clipped by 1 base and J by 7 bases, with 16 bases between them. Germline-derived CDR1 and CDR2 are MGHRA and YSYEKL. The CDR3 bases are TGCGCCAGCAGCCAAGGCCCAGTTCCCGGGGGTGAAAAACTGTTTTTT. The encoded protein is CASSQGPVPGGEKLFF.

The chain links TRBV7-9 to TRBJ2-7; 9 bases are a match to TRBD1. V lost 0 bases, J lost 7 bases, and 7 bases stayed unmatched. Germline CDR1 and CDR2: SEHNR and FQNEAQ (reference sequence). This CDR3 region has 15 residues. For the CDR3, the DNA is TGTGCCAGCAGCTTAGCTTACAGGGGGCGTCTTGAGCAGTACTTC. Translation: CASSLAYRGRLEQYF.

This chain uses TRBV2 with TRBJ1-2; TRBD1 agrees at 7 bases. Germline CDR1 reads SNHLY; CDR2 reads FYNNEI. V was pared by 6 bases and J by 0 bases, with 10 bases of the junction left unmatched. The CDR3 is 16 residues long. Written as DNA, the CDR3 is TGTGCCAGCAGGGACAGACAGGGTGGGGCTAACTATGGCTACACCTTC. This encodes CASRDRQGGANYGYTF.

This clone was seen just once. The V call is TRBV20-1, the J call TRBJ2-7, with no clear D. Between the trimmed V and J ends, which lost 2 bases and 7 bases, there was a span of 9 bases. CDR1 and CDR2 (germline): DFQATT, SNEGSKA (reference sequence). CDR3 size: 11 residues. The CDR3 loop reads CSARREEEQYF. The CDR3 nucleotides read TGCAGTGCTAGACGAGAGGAAGAGCAGTACTTC.

The CDR3 DNA sequence: TGTGCCACTTCCGGGACTGGCTATGGCTACACCTTC. It codes for CATSGTGYGYTF. This rearrangement joins TRBV27 to TRBJ1-2; a possible D gene is TRBD1 (5 bases). The germline V gene encodes CDR1 MNHEY and CDR2 SMNVEV (reference sequence). The CDR3 is 12 residues long. Between the trimmed V and J ends, which lost 10 bases and 4 bases, there was a span of 13 bases.

Only a few counts were recorded for this clone. The V call is TRBV2, the J call TRBJ1-2; D gene uncertain. Trimming cost V 6 bases and J 5 bases, with 10 bases left between them. The CDR3 contains 12 residues. CDR1 and CDR2 from the germline V gene are SNHLY and FYNNEI. CDR3 region: CASRGSRYGYTF. The CDR3 DNA is TGTGCCAGCAGGGGGAGTCGTTATGGCTACACCTTC. Based on the CDR3 plus reference TRBV2 and TRBJ1-2, the full variable domain is EPEVTQTPSHQVTQMGQEVILRCVPISNHLYFYWYRQILGQKVEFLVSFYNNEISEKSEIFDDQFSVERPDGSNFTLKIRSTKLEDSAMYFCASRGSRYGYTFGSGTRLTVV.

The chain employs TRBV7-9 and TRBJ2-7; D is unresolved. With 5 bases removed from V and 5 bases from J, the gap between germline ends came to 10 bases. CDR3 size: 12 residues. Germline V lookup: CDR1 SEHNR, CDR2 FQNEAQ (reference sequence). CDR3 DNA: TGTGCCAGCAGCCAATTTGGACACGAGCAGTACTTC. Amino acid sequence: CASSQFGHEQYF. The full variable domain, in which reference TRBV7-9 and TRBJ2-7 provide the parts outside the CDR3, is DTGVSQNPRHKITKRGQNVTFRCDPISEHNRLYWYRQTLGQGPEFLTYFQNEAQLEKSRLLSDRFSAERPKGSFSTLEIQRTEQGDSAMYLCASSQFGHEQYFGPGTRLTVT.

J is TRBJ1-6 and V is TRBV27, with D possibly being TRBD1 (6 bases). V lost 8 bases and J 7 bases, leaving 18 bases between the germline ends. This CDR3 region has 15 residues. Germline CDR1 reads MNHEY; CDR2 reads SMNVEV (reference sequence). CDR3 nucleotide sequence: TGTGCCAGCGGTGGGGGTGACAGGTGGAATTCACCCCTCCACTTT. As protein: CASGGGDRWNSPLHF.

With regard to this clone: The sample contains more than one DNA sequence encoding this CDR3. The genes are TRBV9 and TRBJ2-1, with a possible D match to TRBD1 (6 bases). The CDR3 loop spans 15 amino acids. Germline V gene data show CDR1 as SGDLS and CDR2 as YYNGEE. Trimming shortened V by 3 bases and J by 2 bases, and 12 bases separated the two germline ends. The DNA of the CDR3 is TGTGCCAGCAGCGAGGCAGGGGTTCCCTACAATGAGCAGTTCTTC. Translating gives CASSEAGVPYNEQFF.

V and J are TRBV4-3 and TRBJ2-7, with D perhaps matching TRBD1 (6 bases). Germline V gene lookup returns CDR1 LGHNA and CDR2 YSLEER. V was cut by 0 bases and J by 0 bases, with 9 bases left in between. This CDR3 is 15 amino acids long. The CDR3, as DNA: TGCGCCAGCAGCCAAGATAGGGACAACTCCTACGAGCAGTACTTC. This encodes CASSQDRDNSYEQYF.

This CDR3 reads CASSPSSPGDGIFYGYTF. The DNA of the CDR3 is TGTGCCAGCAGCCCTTCCTCTCCCGGTGACGGGATTTTCTATGGCTACACCTTC. The chain combines TRBV7-6 with TRBJ1-2; D uncertain. In germline, CDR1 is SGHVS, CDR2 FNYEAQ. V gave up 5 bases and J gave up 4 bases, with 26 bases separating them. The CDR3 extends over 18 amino acids.

The gene calls are TRBV29-1 and TRBJ2-7, with 12 nucleotides matching TRBD2. CDR3 size: 15 residues. After removal of 5 bases from V and 5 bases from J, the junction contained 10 bases not matched to a gene. The germline V gene encodes CDR1 SQVTM and CDR2 ANQGSEA. The CDR3 loop reads CSVMTSGSNRDEQYF. The DNA for the CDR3 is TGCAGCGTTATGACTAGCGGGAGTAATAGGGACGAGCAGTACTTC.

This chain connects TRBV7-9 to TRBJ1-5; 8 bases line up with TRBD1. The CDR3 is 14 residues long. The ends lost 5 bases at V and 4 bases at J; junction bases unmatched: 4. The germline CDR1 and CDR2 sequences are SEHNR and FQNEAQ (reference sequence). The chain's CDR3 is CASSPTGDNQPQHF. The CDR3 bases are TGTGCCAGCAGCCCGACAGGGGATAATCAGCCCCAGCATTTT. Full variable domain (rest looked up from reference TRBV7-9 and TRBJ1-5): DTGVSQNPRHKITKRGQNVTFRCDPISEHNRLYWYRQTLGQGPEFLTYFQNEAQLEKSRLLSDRFSAERPKGSFSTLEIQRTEQGDSAMYLCASSPTGDNQPQHFGDGTRLSIL.

The chain recombines TRBV11-2 with TRBJ2-2, with D perhaps matching TRBD2 (6 bases). The CDR3 loop spans 19 amino acids. Germline V gene lookup returns CDR1 SGHAT and CDR2 FQNNGV. V lost 2 bases and J lost 4, with 23 bases in between. The CDR3 loop is CASSLKETPGSFFTGELFF. As DNA, the CDR3 is TGTGCCAGCAGCTTAAAGGAAACCCCCGGGAGTTTTTTCACCGGGGAGCTGTTTTTT. The entire variable domain, with the rest obtained from reference TRBV11-2 and TRBJ2-2, is as follows: EAGVAQSPRYKIIEKRQSVAFWCNPISGHATLYWYQQILGQGPKLLIQFQNNGVVDDSQLPKDRFSAERLKGVDSTLKIQPAKLEDSAVYLCASSLKETPGSFFTGELFFGEGSRLTVL.

The chain uses TRBV18 and TRBJ2-7; 7 bases map to TRBD1. V gave up 3 bases and J gave up 0 bases; unmatched junction bases: 5. From germline, CDR1 is KGHSH and CDR2 LQKENI. CDR3 length: 15 amino acids. The CDR3 region has the DNA TGTGCCAGCTCACCTGACAGGGCACCCTCCTACGAGCAGTACTTC. Its protein product is CASSPDRAPSYEQYF.

Turning to this clone: Other DNA sequences within the sample encode an identical CDR3. The chain uses TRBV27 and TRBJ2-7; perhaps TRBD1 as D (5 bases). Germline loops: CDR1 MNHEY, CDR2 SMNVEV (reference sequence). Trimming shortened V by 3 bases and J by 0 bases, and 9 bases separated the two germline ends. CDR3 length equals 14 residues. The CDR3 DNA reads as TGTGCCAGCAGTTTTGCAGGGTCCTCCTACGAGCAGTACTTC. It specifies CASSFAGSSYEQYF.

This rearrangement joins TRBV9 to TRBJ2-1, with TRBD2 identical over 8 bases. CDR3 size: 17 residues. Looked up from germline, CDR1 is SGDLS and CDR2 is YYNGEE. Unmatched junction bases numbered 12, after V lost 3 bases and J lost 4 bases. This CDR3 is CASSGKPRGGSYNEQFF. CDR3 bases: TGTGCCAGCAGCGGCAAGCCCCGGGGGGGCAGTTACAATGAGCAGTTCTTC.

The CDR3 DNA reads TGTGCCAGCAGCCACACAGGGGGTCGGAACACTGAAGCTTTCTTT. This sequence encodes CASSHTGGRNTEAFF. This chain joins TRBV14 and TRBJ1-1; 8 bases align to TRBD1. Germline V gives CDR1 SGHDN, CDR2 FVKESK. V gave up 3 bases and J gave up 1 base; unmatched junction bases: 4. The CDR3 spans 15 residues. The whole variable domain, filled in from reference TRBV14 and TRBJ1-1, reads EAGVTQFPSHSVIEKGQTVTLRCDPISGHDNLYWYRRVMGKEIKFLLHFVKESKQDESGMPNNRFLAERTGGTYSTLKVQPAELEDSGVYFCASSHTGGRNTEAFFGQGTRLTVV.